This is a list of T cell receptor beta chains from one sample in a study of blood T cell repertoires in COVID-19. Data came from immunoSEQ multiplex PCR; TCRdb stores just in-frame clones and leaves some out. The sample records about 140,000 clones, 75% to 85% being singletons. Sequences were obtained from peripheral blood. Source of these receptors: a woman over 75 with acute or convalescent COVID-19. Both conserved end residues are part of each CDR3. A D gene is named only where the DNA matches it firmly. Expanded clones get a size class; other rows say once, few or many, or leave the size out.

V	size	D	J	DNA	CDR3
TRBV28	-	-	TRBJ2-7	TGTGCCAGCAGTCTCTGGGACACCCCCTACGAGCAGTACTTC	CASSLWDTPYEQYF
TRBV5-1	-	TRBD1	TRBJ2-7	TGCGCCAGCAGCTTGACCGTACAGACAGGGATCCCCTACGAGCAGTACTTC	CASSLTVQTGIPYEQYF
TRBV5-6	-	TRBD1	TRBJ1-5	TGTGCCAGCAGTCCAGGACAGGGGATTCAGCCCCAGCATTTT	CASSPGQGIQPQHF
TRBV28	-	TRBD1	TRBJ1-3	TGTGCCAGCAGTCCCCCGACAGGGCTCAGCTCTGGAAACACCATATATTTT	CASSPPTGLSSGNTIYF
TRBV5-1	few	TRBD1	TRBJ2-7	TGCGCCAGCAGCGACTCCCGCGGGACAGGGGGTTCCTACGAGCAGTACTTC	CASSDSRGTGGSYEQYF
TRBV14	-	-	TRBJ2-7	TGTGCCAGCAGCCGGGGGCTATTGAGCTCCTACGAGCAGTACTTC	CASSRGLLSSYEQYF
TRBV6-4	-	TRBD1	TRBJ2-7	TGTGCCAGCAGGGGGACAGGGGGCAAAAGCGAGCAGTACTTC	CASRGTGGKSEQYF
TRBV6-5	-	-	TRBJ1-1	TGTGCCAGCAGATCCCTGGGGAGCAGCACTGAAGCTTTCTTT	CASRSLGSSTEAFF
TRBV5-1	-	-	TRBJ2-5	TGCGCCAGCAGCTTAGGGGTGGGAGAGACCCAGTACTTC	CASSLGVGETQYF
TRBV24-1	-	-	TRBJ2-1	TGTGCCACCTCGGGGTATGAGGACAATGAGCAGTTCTTC	CATSGYEDNEQFF
TRBV5-5	once	-	TRBJ2-7	TGTGCCAGCAGCGTGGTGATGGGAGGATCCTACGAGCAGTACTTC	CASSVVMGGSYEQYF
TRBV6-1	-	-	TRBJ1-5	TGTGCCAGCAGTGCAGCCCGTAACAATCAGCCCCAGCATTTT	CASSAARNNQPQHF
TRBV7-3	once	TRBD1	TRBJ2-2	TGTGCCAGCAGCTTAAGGACAGGGGGCTCCGGGGAGCTGTTTTTT	CASSLRTGGSGELFF
TRBV21-1	-	-	TRBJ2-7	TGTGCCAGTGATGAAACTTCCTCCTACGAGCAGTACTTC	CASDETSSYEQYF
TRBV18	-	TRBD1	TRBJ1-1	TGTGCCAGCTCACCGATGAGGGGGCAGGGGACTGAAGCTTTCTTT	CASSPMRGQGTEAFF
TRBV7-2	-	TRBD2	TRBJ2-2	TGTGCCAGCAGCTTAGCGCCGGGACTAGCGGGGGGCCTCTGGGACACCGGGGAGCTGTTTTTT	CASSLAPGLAGGLWDTGELFF
TRBV5-5	-	TRBD1	TRBJ1-2	TGTGCCAGCAGCCCGGGACAGGGGAACTATGGCTACACCTTC	CASSPGQGNYGYTF
TRBV6-5	-	TRBD2	TRBJ2-3	TGTGCCAGCAGTTCCTCCAGGGTAGCGGGATCAGATACGCAGTATTTT	CASSSSRVAGSDTQYF
TRBV3-1/TRBV3-2	-	TRBD1	TRBJ1-2	TGTGCCAGCAGCCAAGGGGCAGGGGGCGCGAAGACATTC	CASSQGAGGAKTF